The entry that follows covers one T cell receptor beta chain sequence. This record belongs to a study of blood T cell repertoires in COVID-19. Germline V gene sequence: CDR1 SEHNR, CDR2 FQNEAQ (reference sequence). Trimming removed 5 bases from V and 5 bases from J, with 19 bases in between. CDR3 length equals 15 residues. Profiled with immunoSEQ multiplex PCR; TCRdb holds only in-frame clones, not every one. The profile shows about 300,000 clones, roughly 90% of them singletons. V and J are TRBV7-9 and TRBJ2-7, with D possibly being TRBD1 (6 bases). Sequencing input: peripheral blood. This clonotype was sampled from a man between 18 and 29 years old with active or convalescent COVID-19. CDR3 in DNA: TGTGCCAGCAGCCCACGGGACAAGGGTATCCACGAGCAGTACTTC. Its protein is CASSPRDKGIHEQYF.